The following is a T cell receptor beta chain sequence with its context. Its antigen remains unidentified. Germline loops: CDR1 MGHDK, CDR2 SYGVNS. V lost 3 bases and J lost 7, with 12 bases in between. The CDR3 has 13 residues. The data are from a study of cytomegalovirus exposure and HLA in healthy donors. Study findings and constraints: The study put under 200 TCR beta chains on its list as cytomegalovirus-associated. According to a subsequent analysis, TCR clusters from the first cohort were inclined to appear together in the 120 validation repertoires. For cytomegalovirus status, the classifier reportedly gave diagnoses with high specificity and sensitivity.

TCRdb keeps only in-frame clones here, not all; method: immunoSEQ multiplex PCR. The sample includes around 300,000 clones, approximately 86% of them seen just once. Sequenced sample: PBMCs. This receptor was obtained from a woman in her thirties in good health and CMV-seropositive. The chain carries TRBV25-1 and TRBJ1-2, with D perhaps matching TRBD1 (5 bases). CDR3 residues: CASSDRGRGGYTF. Here the CDR3 DNA reads TGTGCCAGCAGTGATAGAGGGAGGGGTGGCTACACCTTC.